The 5 T cell receptor beta chains below come from one sample, sequenced in a study of human T cells and chemical hapten exposure. MiXCR, applied by TCRdb to the RACE reads, yields one record per CDR3 protein. The table includes roughly 40,000 distinct CDR3 sequences, roughly 13% detected once. Stated time point: patch test 3, about 24 weeks after DPC sensitization. Treatment in this sample: therapeutic diphenylcyclopropenone sensitization with weekly scalp DPC. The starting material, unfractionated whole blood, was used for total RNA extraction. Sequences were derived from whole blood, sampled in connection with sensitization to the hapten diphenylcyclopropenone (DPC). All receptors derive from a woman between 40 and 50 years old with alopecia areata. Some clones in this sample may be carry-over from other donors' samples.

The table lists this clonotype with a few counts. The chain combines TRBV10-3 with TRBJ2-7, with TRBD1 matching 7 bases. The CDR3 spans 14 residues. Germline CDR1 and CDR2: ENHRY and SYGVKD. The V and J ends lost 2 bases and 2 bases, in that order; junction bases with no gene match: 3. CDR3 in DNA: TGTGCCATCAGTGAGCCAGGGGGTGCCTACGAGCAGTACTTC. Amino acid sequence: CAISEPGGAYEQYF.

In its sample, this clonotype was seen many times. The chain joins TRBV7-9 to TRBJ2-2, with 15 bases identical to TRBD2. The junction had 4 bases not matched to a gene; V was cut back by 5 bases and J by 3 bases. The V gene's germline CDR1 is SEHNR and CDR2 FQNEAQ (reference sequence). The CDR3 length is 17 residues. CDR3 protein: CASSRTSGRAYTGELFF. The CDR3 nucleotides are TGTGCCAGCAGCCGGACTAGCGGGAGGGCTTACACCGGGGAGCTGTTTTTT.

This clonotype was observed many times. The CDR3 DNA sequence: TGTGCCAGCAGCGTTAAAGCGGGTTACTTAAACATTCAGTACTTC. Protein product: CASSVKAGYLNIQYF. This chain uses TRBV7-6 with TRBJ2-4, with D tentatively TRBD2 (6 bases). Trimming removed 5 bases from V and 6 bases from J, with 17 bases in between. CDR3 length: 15 amino acids. Germline CDR1 reads SGHVS; CDR2 reads FNYEAQ.

This clonotype has more than one count but fewer than ten. V gene TRBV10-3 combines with J gene TRBJ1-1; D is undetermined. V was clipped by 3 bases and J by 4 bases, with 9 bases between them. The CDR3 runs to 13 residues. Germline V lookup: CDR1 ENHRY, CDR2 SYGVKD. The CDR3 reads CAISESWGTEAFF. The CDR3 DNA is TGTGCCATCAGTGAAAGTTGGGGCACTGAAGCTTTCTTT.

This clonotype was seen a few times. DNA of the CDR3: TGCGCCAGCTCCCAGGGACTGTCGAGGCCCCAGCATTTT. Its translation: CASSQGLSRPQHF. The V gene is TRBV10-2, the J gene TRBJ1-5, with a tentative D call TRBD1 (5 bases). The germline CDR1 and CDR2 sequences are WSHSY and SAAADI. CDR3 size: 13 residues. The V gene lost 8 bases and the J gene lost 9 bases, with 17 bases spanning the gap.